A single sample gave rise to the 19 T cell receptor beta chains below, sequenced in a study of neurological immune-mediated disorders. Via MiXCR, TCRdb re-called the 5' RACE reads, giving one row per CDR3 protein. Of about 55,000 distinct CDR3 sequences in the sample, less than 4.5% were seen once. Sequences were obtained from PBMCs. Every receptor here comes from a man between 25 and 39 years old with multiple sclerosis.

This clonotype has ten or more counts. This chain uses TRBV7-2 with TRBJ2-3; D unresolved. The CDR3 consists of 14 residues. CDR1 SGHTA and CDR2 FQGNSA come from the germline V gene. The V end lost 5 bases, the J end lost 0 bases, and 9 bases lay between the germline ends. CDR3 sequence (DNA): TGTGCCAGCAGCACCACTACCAGCACAGATACGCAGTATTTT. Translation gives CASSTTTSTDTQYF.

Many counts were recorded for this clonotype. The CDR3 reads CASTQGRTGELFF. Here the CDR3 DNA reads TGTGCCAGCACTCAGGGGCGCACCGGGGAGCTGTTTTTT. The chain has TRBV6-6 and TRBJ2-2, with D tentatively TRBD1 (6 bases). Trimming left V 7 bases short and J 4 bases short, with 10 bases between. CDR3 length: 13 amino acids. Germline loops: CDR1 MNHNY, CDR2 SVGAGI (reference sequence).

The rearrangement joins TRBV7-8 to TRBJ2-1; D is perhaps TRBD1 or TRBD2 (6 bases each). The CDR3 has 15 amino acids. V lost 7 bases and J lost 5, with 18 bases in between. Per germline, CDR1 SGHVS and CDR2 FQNEAQ. This CDR3 is CASTPSEGEDNEQFF. The CDR3 DNA is TGTGCCAGCACTCCCTCGGAGGGGGAAGACAATGAGCAGTTCTTC.

This clonotype has a count of ten or more. The chain recombines TRBV20-1 with TRBJ1-6; the D is unclear. Trimming removed 0 bases from V and 9 bases from J, with 6 bases in between. The CDR3 loop spans 12 amino acids. Germline V gene lookup returns CDR1 DFQATT and CDR2 SNEGSKA (reference sequence). The CDR3: CSARDRTSPLHF. The DNA of the CDR3 is TGCAGTGCTAGAGATAGGACTTCACCCCTCCACTTT.

This clonotype occurred many times. This chain uses TRBV20-1 with TRBJ2-7; D may be TRBD2 (5 bases). CDR3 length: 12 residues. Germline V CDR1 and CDR2: DFQATT, SNEGSKA (reference sequence). Deletions cut 1 base from V and 2 bases from J, with 6 bases between. The CDR3 sequence: CSARAGTYEQYF. CDR3 in DNA: TGCAGTGCTAGAGCGGGGACCTACGAGCAGTACTTC.

This clonotype came up many times. The genes are TRBV29-1 and TRBJ2-3; D tentatively reads TRBD1 or TRBD2 (6 bases each). The CDR3 contains 15 residues. Germline-derived CDR1 and CDR2 are SQVTM and ANQGSEA. V lost 6 bases and J 0 bases, leaving 16 bases between the germline ends. Here the CDR3 DNA reads TGCAGCGTCCACAGGGAAGGGACTAGCACAGATACGCAGTATTTT. It yields the protein CSVHREGTSTDTQYF.

This clonotype was observed many times. The chain employs TRBV12-3 or TRBV12-4 and TRBJ2-7, with 9 bases lining up with TRBD1. With V trimmed by 5 bases and J by 7 bases, 3 bases remained unmatched. There are 12 residues in the CDR3. The CDR3 here is CASSLTGGEQYF. CDR3 nucleotides: TGTGCCAGCAGTCTGACAGGGGGAGAGCAGTACTTC.

This clonotype turned up a few times. The chain is built from TRBV4-1 and TRBJ1-1; no firm D call. Germline V gene sequence: CDR1 MGHRA, CDR2 YSYEKL. V was clipped by 5 bases and J by 8 bases, with 9 bases between them. This CDR3 is 11 amino acids long. CDR3 amino acids: CASSKGSEAFF. The CDR3 nucleotides are TGCGCCAGCAGCAAAGGTTCAGAAGCTTTCTTT.

In its sample, this clonotype was seen many times. The chain couples TRBV5-1 to TRBJ2-2; maybe TRBD1 (6 bases). V shed 2 bases and J shed 5 bases, with 16 bases lying between them. The germline gives CDR1 SGHRS, CDR2 YFSETQ. This CDR3 contains 16 residues. For the CDR3, the DNA is TGCGCCAGCAGCTTAAAACAGGGTAGTGAAACCGGGGAGCTGTTTTTT. Translated, it gives CASSLKQGSETGELFF.

There are many counts of this clonotype. This chain links TRBV29-1 with TRBJ1-1; perhaps TRBD1 as D (5 bases). With 4 bases removed from V and 5 bases from J, the gap between germline ends came to 17 bases. This CDR3 contains 14 residues. CDR1 and CDR2 from the germline V gene are SQVTM and ANQGSEA. For the CDR3, the DNA is TGCAGCGTTGTGGGGACGAGCCGGGGGACTGAAGCTTTCTTT. It specifies CSVVGTSRGTEAFF.

This clonotype was counted ten times or more. The gene calls are TRBV7-8 and TRBJ1-6; D gene uncertain. Germline values: CDR1 SGHVS, CDR2 FQNEAQ. The CDR3 length is 16 residues. V lost 3 bases and J 0 bases, leaving 9 bases between the germline ends. CDR3 bases: TGTGCCAGCAGCTTGAAAGTTGACTCCTATAATTCACCCCTCCACTTT. This translates into CASSLKVDSYNSPLHF.

This clonotype was detected ten times or more. The chain is built from TRBV20-1 and TRBJ1-2, with D unclear. Germline V gene data show CDR1 as DFQATT and CDR2 as SNEGSKA (reference sequence). V gave up 6 bases and J gave up 5 bases, with 10 bases separating them. CDR3 size: 11 residues. The CDR3 reads CSAIWSYGYTF. The DNA for the CDR3 is TGCAGTGCCATCTGGTCGTATGGCTACACCTTC.

The sample holds many counts of this clonotype. The chain uses TRBV7-2 and TRBJ2-3; 7 bases line up with TRBD2. CDR1 is SGHTA and CDR2 is FQGNSA in the germline V gene. V shed 3 bases, J shed 1 base, and the junction held 7 bases outside the gene matches. The CDR3 runs to 16 residues. The DNA for the CDR3 is TGTGCCAGCAGCTTGAATGGGGGGGGACGCACAGATACGCAGTATTTT. This encodes CASSLNGGGRTDTQYF.

This clonotype appeared many times. The chain couples TRBV5-1 to TRBJ1-2; no definite D call. There are 13 residues in the CDR3. V gave up 0 bases and J gave up 7 bases, with 10 bases separating them. Germline V gene data show CDR1 as SGHRS and CDR2 as YFSETQ. DNA of the CDR3: TGCGCCAGCAGCTTGGCGGGTATGAGTGGCTACACCTTC. Its translation: CASSLAGMSGYTF.

This clonotype was counted ten times or more. This rearrangement joins TRBV5-1 to TRBJ2-3; 12 bases map to TRBD1. The trim removed 3 bases at V and 2 bases at J, leaving 1 base unmatched. Germline values: CDR1 SGHRS, CDR2 YFSETQ. The CDR3 is made up of 15 amino acids. The CDR3: CASSWGQGATDTQYF. CDR3 DNA sequence: TGCGCCAGCAGCTGGGGACAGGGGGCCACAGATACGCAGTATTTT. The full variable domain, its missing parts supplied by reference TRBV5-1 and TRBJ2-3, is KAGVTQTPRYLIKTRGQQVTLSCSPISGHRSVSWYQQTPGQGLQFLFEYFSETQRNKGNFPGRFSGRQFSNSRSEMNVSTLELGDSALYLCASSWGQGATDTQYFGPGTRLTVL.

In this sample, this clonotype turned up a few times. A read error may explain this, as a much larger clone is one base away. Since no conserved phenylalanine or tryptophan closes the CDR3, a read error is the likely cause. The chain couples TRBV5-1 to TRBJ2-7; D unresolved. V was shortened by 4 bases and J by 0 bases, with 8 bases between the two germline ends. Germline V gene data show CDR1 as SGHRS and CDR2 as YFSETQ. The CDR3 totals 13 residues. CDR3 DNA sequence: TGCGCCAGCAGCCTACCAAGCTCCTACGAGCAGTACTAC. Protein sequence: CASSLPSSYEQYY.

V and J are TRBV12-3 or TRBV12-4 and TRBJ2-3; maybe TRBD2 (5 bases). Trimming stripped 8 bases from V and 6 bases from J, with 18 bases between. The CDR3 is 14 residues long. Here the CDR3 DNA reads TGTGCCAGCTCGAAACGGGAAACGGGGGATACGCAGTATTTT. It translates to CASSKRETGDTQYF.

This clonotype was recorded many times. The rearrangement uses TRBV20-1 and TRBJ2-4, with a possible D match to TRBD1 (5 bases). CDR1 and CDR2 from the germline V gene are DFQATT and SNEGSKA (reference sequence). V was pared by 6 bases and J by 0 bases, with 15 bases between. This CDR3 comprises 15 residues. Here the CDR3 reads CSAPLGPLAKNIQYF. In DNA, the CDR3 is TGCAGTGCCCCCTTGGGGCCCCTAGCCAAAAACATTCAGTACTTC.

This clonotype showed up many times. The J gene is TRBJ1-2, the V gene TRBV7-9; the D is unclear. The germline CDR1 and CDR2 sequences are SEHNR and FQNEAQ (reference sequence). The CDR3 has 13 residues. Trimming removed 1 base at V and 8 bases at J, with 11 bases between. The CDR3 region is CASSLEKGGGYTF. In DNA form, the CDR3 reads TGTGCCAGCAGCTTAGAAAAGGGCGGGGGCTACACCTTC. The entire variable domain, with the rest obtained from reference TRBV7-9 and TRBJ1-2, is as follows: DTGVSQNPRHKITKRGQNVTFRCDPISEHNRLYWYRQTLGQGPEFLTYFQNEAQLEKSRLLSDRFSAERPKGSFSTLEIQRTEQGDSAMYLCASSLEKGGGYTFGSGTRLTVV.